This entry is about one T cell receptor beta chain. The data are from a study of blood T cell repertoires in COVID-19. The assay was immunoSEQ multiplex PCR, and TCRdb's table has in-frame clones only and misses some. The sample holds some 180,000 clones; 70% to 80% are singletons and the top ten take nearly 6%. This CDR3 has 18 residues. The V gene lost 0 bases and the J gene lost 7 bases, with 22 bases spanning the gap. CDR1 is SGHRS, CDR2 YFSETQ, per germline. The chain has TRBV5-1 and TRBJ1-4; TRBD1 might be the D (5 bases). The TCR comes from a woman aged 35 to 49 with COVID-19, enrolled during active disease. The sample was peripheral blood. CDR3 region: CASSLVVGAARETEKLFF. The CDR3, as DNA: TGCGCCAGCAGCTTGGTAGTAGGGGCCGCCCGGGAGACTGAAAAACTGTTTTTT.